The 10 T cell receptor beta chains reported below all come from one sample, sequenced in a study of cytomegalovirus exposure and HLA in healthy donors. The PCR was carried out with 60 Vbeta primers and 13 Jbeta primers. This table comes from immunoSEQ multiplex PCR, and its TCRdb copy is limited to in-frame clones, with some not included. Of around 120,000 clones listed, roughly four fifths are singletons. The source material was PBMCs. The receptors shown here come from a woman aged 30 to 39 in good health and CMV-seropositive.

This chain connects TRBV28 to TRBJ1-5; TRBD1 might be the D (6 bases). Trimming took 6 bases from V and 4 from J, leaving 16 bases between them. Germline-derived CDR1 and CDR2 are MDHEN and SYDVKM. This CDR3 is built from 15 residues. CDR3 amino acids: CASSRFRDKNQPQHF. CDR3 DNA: TGTGCCAGCAGCCGATTCCGGGACAAGAATCAGCCCCAGCATTTT.

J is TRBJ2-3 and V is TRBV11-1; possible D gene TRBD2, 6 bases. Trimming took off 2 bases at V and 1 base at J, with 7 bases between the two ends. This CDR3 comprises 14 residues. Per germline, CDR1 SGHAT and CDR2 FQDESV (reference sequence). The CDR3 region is CASSLQRGTDTQYF. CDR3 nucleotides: TGTGCCAGCAGCTTACAGCGGGGCACAGATACGCAGTATTTT.

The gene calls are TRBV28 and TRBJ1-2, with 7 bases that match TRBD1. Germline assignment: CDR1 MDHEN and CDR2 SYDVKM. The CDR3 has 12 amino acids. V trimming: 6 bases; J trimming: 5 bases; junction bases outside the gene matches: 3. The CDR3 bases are TGTGCCAGCAGCTACAGGGGTTATGGCTACACCTTC. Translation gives CASSYRGYGYTF.

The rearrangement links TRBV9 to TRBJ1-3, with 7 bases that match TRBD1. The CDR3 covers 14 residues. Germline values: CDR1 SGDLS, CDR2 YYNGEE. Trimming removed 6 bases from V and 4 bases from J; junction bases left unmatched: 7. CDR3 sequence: CASTGTETGNTIYF. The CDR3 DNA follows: TGTGCCAGCACCGGGACAGAGACCGGAAACACCATATATTTT.

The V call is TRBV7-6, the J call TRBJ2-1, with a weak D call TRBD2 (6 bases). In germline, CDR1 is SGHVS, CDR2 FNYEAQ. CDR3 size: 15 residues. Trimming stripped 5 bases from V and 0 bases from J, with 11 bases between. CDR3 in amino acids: CASSPLGSSYNEQFF. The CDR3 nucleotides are TGTGCCAGCAGCCCCCTCGGGAGCTCCTACAATGAGCAGTTCTTC.

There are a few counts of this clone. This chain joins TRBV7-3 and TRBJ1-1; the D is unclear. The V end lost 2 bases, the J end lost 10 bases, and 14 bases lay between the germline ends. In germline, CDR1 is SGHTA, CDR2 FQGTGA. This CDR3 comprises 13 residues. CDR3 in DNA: TGTGCCAGCAGCTTAGGTCCGGTACGGGGAGCTTTCTTT. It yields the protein CASSLGPVRGAFF.

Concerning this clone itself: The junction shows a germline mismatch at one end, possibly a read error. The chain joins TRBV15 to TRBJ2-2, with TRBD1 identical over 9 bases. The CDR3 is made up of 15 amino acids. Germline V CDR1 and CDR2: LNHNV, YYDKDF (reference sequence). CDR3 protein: CATSRGTGYTGELFF. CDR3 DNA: TGTGCCACCAGTAGAGGGACAGGGTATACCGGGGAGCTGTTTTTT. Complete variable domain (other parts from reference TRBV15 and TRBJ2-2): DAMVIQNPRYQVTQFGKPVTLSCSQTLNHNVMYWYQQKSSQAPKLLFHYYDKDFNNEADTPDNFQSRRPNTSFCFLDIRSPGLGDTAMYLCATSRGTGYTGELFFGEGSRLTVL.

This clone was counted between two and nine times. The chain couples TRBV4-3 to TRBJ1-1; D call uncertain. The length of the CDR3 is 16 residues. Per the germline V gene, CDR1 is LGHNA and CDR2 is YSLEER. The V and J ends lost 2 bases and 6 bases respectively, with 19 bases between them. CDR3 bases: TGCGCCAGCAGCCAACAAACTCATCCTGGAGGTGCTGAAGCTTTCTTT. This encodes CASSQQTHPGGAEAFF.

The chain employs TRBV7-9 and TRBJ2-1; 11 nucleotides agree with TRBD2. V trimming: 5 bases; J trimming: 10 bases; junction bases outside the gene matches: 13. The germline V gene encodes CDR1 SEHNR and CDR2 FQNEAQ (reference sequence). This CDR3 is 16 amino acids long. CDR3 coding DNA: TGTGCCAGCAGCCCCCCCCTAGCGGGGGGATCGGGAGAGCAGTTCTTC. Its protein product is CASSPPLAGGSGEQFF.

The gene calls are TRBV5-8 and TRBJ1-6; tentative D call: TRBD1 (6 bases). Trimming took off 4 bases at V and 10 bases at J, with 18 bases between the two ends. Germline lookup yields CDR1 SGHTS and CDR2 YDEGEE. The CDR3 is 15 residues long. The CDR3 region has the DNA TGTGCCAGCAGCGGGGGGGCGCCCCGGCGCTCACCCCTCCACTTT. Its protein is CASSGGAPRRSPLHF.